This section outlines one TCR beta chain sequence together with its context. There is no known antigen for this receptor. No much larger clonotype is one base removed from it; base qualities were not supplied. For TCR beta library preparation, about 2.1 micrograms of genomic DNA were extracted from the cryopreserved PBMCs. High-throughput TCR beta sequencing was performed on longitudinal blood samples from CLL patients receiving ibrutinib monotherapy. The patients took part in an open-label, single-center phase 2 trial of ibrutinib monotherapy. The data were taken from a study of cytotoxic CD8 clonotypes in ibrutinib-treated CLL (dated by TCRdb to about 2021). Regarding the study in general: The cohort was composed of approximately 11 relapsed/refractory and approximately 16 treatment-naive patients; IGHV unmutated status was identified in 17 patients. Responses were partial in around 25 patients and complete in 2; after median approximately 69 months follow-up, some 14 stayed in remission and about 12 progressed. Samples at response were collected after a median of about 11 months of treatment, with a range of about 6 to 40 months. Samples averaged about 260,000 productive templates and 80,000 to 100,000 productive rearrangements. Of the 90 or so participants in the trial, approximately 26 had longitudinal samples available. Cryopreserved peripheral blood mononuclear cells were collected before treatment, at response, and at either disease progression or sustained remission. Every sample from remission and from progressive disease was obtained while the patients were still on ibrutinib. Beyond this particular receptor, the publication reports: Sampling times were not matched between patients in sustained remission and patients whose disease was progressing, and lymph node repertoires were not examined. Baseline clonality was found to be higher than that of age-matched healthy donors and was strongly correlated with circulating CD8+ T-cell counts. Public clonotypes were rare and either shrank or stayed stable during treatment, and the rise in clonality at ibrutinib response reflected expansion of private clonotypes. Clonality rose at ibrutinib response, remained stable during sustained remission, and dropped back toward baseline at progression.

The goal of deep resolution MiSeq sequencing was a depth between 1 in 1 million and 1 in 200,000 T cells, and coverage averaged 10x per clonotype. TCR beta libraries were generated with the immunoSEQ hsTCRB Kit. The published analysis was carried out like this. The data were analyzed with ImmunoSEQ Analyzer and ImmunoSEQ Data Assistant, and V, D and J gene assignments followed IMGT definitions. Clonality, with values ranging from 0 to 1, was calculated as one minus the normalized Shannon entropy of productive rearrangement frequencies. Only overrepresented clonotypes making up at least 0.05% of the repertoire of each patient were included in the public clonotype analysis. Around 13 age-matched healthy donor repertoires from immuneACCESS were used as controls for clonality. Sourced from immuneACCESS, this table was stored by TCRdb with only in-frame sequences that have V and J called. A share of the clones is absent; for the studies checked, an unresolved V gene accounts for under half, and the remainder has no known explanation. From that table come the V and J calls and clone size; the DNA was used to work out D and trimming. The sample table lists 14,000 or so clones, 52% of them with a count of one. Clones ranked in the top ten supply less than 40% of the sample.

Via the germline V gene (reference sequence), CDR1 is SGHNT and CDR2 YYREEE. Spanning cysteine to phenylalanine, the CDR3 consists of 14 amino acids. Only the CDR3 region is kept as DNA, spanning 42 bases read in frame from base 1. V was cut back by 1 base and J by 0 bases, leaving a gap of 7 bases between them. The sequenced sample was PBMCs, obtained at a roughly 25-month disease-progression time point, from a patient treated with ibrutinib. The V and J genes are TRBV5-4 and TRBJ1-1; the D gene assignment is ambiguous. This clonotype was obtained from a human donor with chronic lymphocytic leukemia. The bases read TGTGCCAGCAGCTTGAACGCCATGAACACTGAAGCTTTCTTT. This gives the protein CASSLNAMNTEAFF.